This TCR beta chain was recovered during a study of T cell changes during pregnancy in multiple sclerosis (dated by TCRdb to about 2019). For the wider study: The study examined how the T cell repertoire changed over the course of pregnancy in women with multiple sclerosis.

Note on this clone: Its antigen specificity is not known. Base-call qualities are not available, and no considerably larger clone is one nucleotide away.

The library was produced with the immunoSEQ multiplex PCR assay. TCRdb retrieved this table from immuneACCESS and kept in-frame rearrangements only. Not all clones are present; in checked studies, unresolved V genes account for under half, and no reason is known for the remainder. The sample table holds approximately 90,000 clones, of which around 94% were seen once. Of the sample, approximately 0.84% falls within the top ten clones. Sequences were derived from peripheral blood, sampled in the third trimester of pregnancy. The receptor comes from a female donor with multiple sclerosis, enrolled in a pregnancy study.

The CDR3 loop reads CASSSTGSYEQYF. Read as DNA, the sequence is TGTGCCAGCAGTTCGACAGGGTCCTACGAGCAGTACTTC. The chain links TRBV27 with TRBJ2-7; TRBD1 fits 7 bases in the junction. Ends trimmed: V by 4 bases, J by 1 base; bases unmatched to a gene: 1. The CDR3 starts with the cysteine, ends with the phenylalanine, and has 13 residues. Kept here is only the CDR3 DNA, which spans 39 bases and is read in frame from base 1. Via the germline V gene (reference sequence), CDR1 is MNHEY and CDR2 SMNVEV.